This TCR beta chain was captured in a study of CD8 T cells in ankylosing spondylitis. Findings and caveats of the study: Seven or eight highly homologous variants made up a TCR beta motif, and this motif appeared characteristic of ankylosing spondylitis blood.

TCRdb reprocessed the 5' RACE reads via MiXCR and lists one record per CDR3 protein. The sample consists of fewer than 750,000 distinct CDR3 sequences, under 20% of them appearing once. On this clonotype itself: Its target is unknown.

Deletions cut 0 bases from V and 6 bases from J, with 9 bases between. Germline values: CDR1 MGHRA, CDR2 YSYEKL. The CDR3 consists of 15 residues. The sequence was collected from a male donor with ankylosing spondylitis. The sample consisted of blood, either unsorted or a sorted T cell fraction (not recorded which). V gene TRBV4-1 combines with J gene TRBJ1-6; perhaps TRBD1 as D (5 bases). The CDR3 nucleotides read TGCGCCAGCAGCCAAGATGACAGAACTAATTCACCCCTCCACTTT. Residues: CASSQDDRTNSPLHF.